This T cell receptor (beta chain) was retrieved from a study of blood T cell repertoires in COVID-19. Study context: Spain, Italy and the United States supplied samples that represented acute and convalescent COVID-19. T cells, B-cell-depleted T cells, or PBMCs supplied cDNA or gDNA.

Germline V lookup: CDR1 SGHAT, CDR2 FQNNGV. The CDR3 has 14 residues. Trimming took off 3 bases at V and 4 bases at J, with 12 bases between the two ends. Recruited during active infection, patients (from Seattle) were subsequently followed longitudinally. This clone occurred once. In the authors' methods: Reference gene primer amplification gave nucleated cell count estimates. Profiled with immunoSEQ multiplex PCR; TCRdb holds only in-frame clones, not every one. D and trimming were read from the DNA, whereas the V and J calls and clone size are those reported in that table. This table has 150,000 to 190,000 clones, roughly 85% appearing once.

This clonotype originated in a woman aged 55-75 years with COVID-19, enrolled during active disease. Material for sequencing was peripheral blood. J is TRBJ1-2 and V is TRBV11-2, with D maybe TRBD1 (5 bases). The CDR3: CASSFRQTLYGYTF. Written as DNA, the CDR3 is TGTGCCAGCAGCTTCCGACAGACCCTCTATGGCTACACCTTC. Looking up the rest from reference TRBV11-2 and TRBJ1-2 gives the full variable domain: EAGVAQSPRYKIIEKRQSVAFWCNPISGHATLYWYQQILGQGPKLLIQFQNNGVVDDSQLPKDRFSAERLKGVDSTLKIQPAKLEDSAVYLCASSFRQTLYGYTFGSGTRLTVV.